This TCR beta chain comes out of a study of shared clonotypes between healthy human individuals. The table came from immunoSEQ multiplex PCR; TCRdb's copy has only in-frame clones and leaves some out. This table has about 2.1 million clones, 80% to 95% appearing once. Cells designated naive CD8 were CD45RO-negative and were positively selected for CCR7, with terminally differentiated effector memory CD45RA+ cells excluded. The CDR3 covers 11 residues. V was clipped by 7 bases and J by 5 bases, with 8 bases between them. Per germline, CDR1 SNHLY and CDR2 FYNNEI. Source material: naive CD8+ T cells from PBMCs. V gene TRBV2 combines with J gene TRBJ2-5; no reliable D call. This receptor was obtained from a man between 18 and 35 years old in good health. Some clones in this sample may be carry-over from other donors' samples. The CDR3 region has the DNA TGTGCCAGCACGATGGGGGAGACCCAGTACTTC. It translates to CASTMGETQYF. Full variable domain (missing parts from reference TRBV2 and TRBJ2-5): EPEVTQTPSHQVTQMGQEVILRCVPISNHLYFYWYRQILGQKVEFLVSFYNNEISEKSEIFDDQFSVERPDGSNFTLKIRSTKLEDSAMYFCASTMGETQYFGPGTRLLVL.